This entry features one T cell receptor (beta chain) sequence. Its antigen remains unidentified. Germline lookup yields CDR1 SNHLY and CDR2 FYNNEI. V shed 1 base and J shed 2 bases, with 9 bases lying between them. This CDR3 spans 15 amino acids. Findings and caveats of the study: In terms of TCR gene usage, tumor memory CD4+ T cells clustered together with blood and lymph node memory CD4+ cells, as well as with lymph node naive CD4+ cells. Whole repertoires were not studied in the larger cohort, only one V-J beta rearrangement.

Memory CD4+ cells were defined as CD4+CD45RO+CD25-. Full-length variable regions came from constant-region reverse primers plus semi-nested Nested Universal Primer A PCR. In TCRdb, the 5' RACE reads were re-called with MiXCR into one record per CDR3 protein. The sample includes roughly 45,000 distinct CDR3 sequences, over 25% of them seen just once. This receptor was taken from a female donor with breast cancer. The genes are TRBV2 and TRBJ1-5, with D unclear. Material for sequencing was tumor-infiltrating memory CD4+ T cells sorted from the breast tumor. Subset denoted: memory CD4+ T cells, CD4+CD45RO+CD25-. The CDR3 sequence: CASSEDSGGNQPQHF. The CDR3 DNA follows: TGTGCCAGCAGTGAAGACTCTGGGGGCAATCAGCCCCAGCATTTT.